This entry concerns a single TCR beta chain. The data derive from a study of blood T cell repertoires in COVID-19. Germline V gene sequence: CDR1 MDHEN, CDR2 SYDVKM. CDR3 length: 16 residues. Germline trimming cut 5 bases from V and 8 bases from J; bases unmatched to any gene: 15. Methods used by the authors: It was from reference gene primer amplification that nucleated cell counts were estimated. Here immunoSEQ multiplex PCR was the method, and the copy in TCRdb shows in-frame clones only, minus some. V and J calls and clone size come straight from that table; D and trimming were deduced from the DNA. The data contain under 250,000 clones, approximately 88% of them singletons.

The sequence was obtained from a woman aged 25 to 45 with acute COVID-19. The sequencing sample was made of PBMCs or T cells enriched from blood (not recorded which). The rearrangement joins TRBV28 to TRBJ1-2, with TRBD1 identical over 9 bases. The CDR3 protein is CASSILGTGNRVGYTF. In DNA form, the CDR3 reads TGTGCCAGCAGTATCCTCGGGACAGGGAATCGGGTCGGCTACACCTTC.